Listed below are T cell receptor beta chains from one sample, sequenced in a study of cytomegalovirus exposure and HLA in healthy donors. Profiling relied on immunoSEQ multiplex PCR, and the TCRdb table lists in-frame clones only, not all of them. The sample carries some 180,000 clones, roughly 8.7% recorded once. The sequenced sample was PBMCs. These receptors all come from a woman in her thirties in good health and CMV-seropositive. Each CDR3 is given with its conserved first and last residue. The order of the fields is CDR3 length, clone size, V gene, J gene, D gene, CDR3 DNA, CDR3 protein. A D gene is named only where the DNA matches it firmly. Clone size is stated in some rows and not others, as once, few, many or a class when expanded.

>13|few|TRBV5-4|TRBJ1-2|-
TGTGCCAGCAGCCCCAGGAGGGAGGGTGGCTACACCTTC
CASSPRREGGYTF
>15|-|TRBV7-9|TRBJ2-1|TRBD2
TGTGCCAGCAGCTTACTAGCGGAAGGGTACAATGAGCAGTTCTTC
CASSLLAEGYNEQFF
>15|few|TRBV5-1|TRBJ2-1|-
TGCGCCAGCAGCTTGCTCGCCGGGACTTTCAATGAGCAGTTCTTC
CASSLLAGTFNEQFF
>15|-|TRBV7-2|TRBJ1-1|-
TGTGCCAGCAGCCCCGTGACGAGGTTATTCTCTGAAGCTTTCTTT
CASSPVTRLFSEAFF
>14|-|TRBV2|TRBJ2-5|-
TGTGCCAGCAGTGTAGAAGCGGTGAAAGAGACCCAGTACTTC
CASSVEAVKETQYF
>13|few|TRBV7-3|TRBJ2-7|-
TGTGCCAGCAGCGCCGACAGACGGGGGGAGCAGTACTTC
CASSADRRGEQYF
>16|few|TRBV7-9|TRBJ2-1|TRBD1
TGTGCCAGCAGCTCCCCGCCGGGAAGGGGGCTCAATGAGCAGTTCTTC
CASSSPPGRGLNEQFF
>17|few|TRBV5-1|TRBJ1-2|-
TGCGCCAGCAGCTTAACGGCCGGGTCCTCGCTGAACTATGGCTACACCTTC
CASSLTAGSSLNYGYTF
>15|few|TRBV5-6|TRBJ2-1|-
TGTGCCAGCAGCTTGGTGGCGGGAACCTACAATGAGCAGTTCTTC
CASSLVAGTYNEQFF
>15|few|TRBV5-1|TRBJ2-6|-
TGCGCCAGCAGCTTGGGGGCCTCTGGGGCCAACGTCCTGACTTTC
CASSLGASGANVLTF
>12|few|TRBV29-1|TRBJ2-7|TRBD2
TGCAGCGTTGTTGGCCTAGCGGGTGAGCAGTACTTC
CSVVGLAGEQYF
>12|-|TRBV7-2|TRBJ1-2|-
TGTGCCAGCAGCGGGACTTTCTATGGCTACACCTTC
CASSGTFYGYTF
>14|few|TRBV6-5|TRBJ1-2|-
TGTGCCAGCAGACCCCCTGCAGGGAACTATGGCTACACCTTC
CASRPPAGNYGYTF
>15|-|TRBV4-2|TRBJ2-7|TRBD2
TGTGCCAGCAGCCGCACTAGCGGGGCTACCTACGAGCAGTACTTC
CASSRTSGATYEQYF
>14|few|TRBV12-5|TRBJ2-3|-
TGTGCTAGTGCCCTAGCTGGAAGCACAGATACGCAGTATTTT
CASALAGSTDTQYF
>14|few|TRBV10-2|TRBJ1-2|TRBD1
TGCGCCAGCAGTGAGTCGGGACAGGACTATGGCTACACCTTT
CASSESGQDYGYTF
>18|-|TRBV7-6|TRBJ2-6|TRBD1
TGTGCCAGCAGCTTAGTTGGGACAGGGGTAGGTGGGGCCAACGTCCTGACTTTC
CASSLVGTGVGGANVLTF